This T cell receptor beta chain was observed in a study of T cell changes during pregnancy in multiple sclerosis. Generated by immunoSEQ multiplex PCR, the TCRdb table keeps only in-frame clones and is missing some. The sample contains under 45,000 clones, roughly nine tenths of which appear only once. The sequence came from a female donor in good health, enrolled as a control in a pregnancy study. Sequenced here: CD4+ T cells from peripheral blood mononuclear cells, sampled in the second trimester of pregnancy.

The CDR3 loop reads CASSRTGYDTQYF. DNA for the CDR3: TGTGCCAGCAGTCGGACAGGGTATGATACGCAGTATTTT. The chain carries TRBV5-4 and TRBJ2-3; 8 bases are a match to TRBD1. This CDR3 has 13 amino acids. In germline, CDR1 is SGHNT, CDR2 YYREEE (reference sequence). V shed 5 bases, J shed 6 bases, and the junction held 5 bases outside the gene matches.